This is a list of T cell receptor beta chains from one sample in a study of blood T cell repertoires in COVID-19. Profiling relied on immunoSEQ multiplex PCR, and the TCRdb table lists in-frame clones only, not all of them. The sample shows a few hundred thousand clones, about 88% of them seen only once. Sequenced input: peripheral blood. The receptor set was obtained from a man in his fifties or sixties with acute or convalescent COVID-19. Each CDR3 is given with its conserved first and last residue. The order of the fields is V gene, CDR3 length, J gene, clone size, D gene, CDR3 protein, CDR3 DNA. D genes are given only for firm matches. Clone sizes are given selectively: once, few, many, or a class where the clone is expanded.

TRBV4-2	15	TRBJ1-3	NA	NA	CASSREQGFGNTIYF	TGTGCCAGCTCCCGGGAACAGGGATTCGGAAACACCATATATTTT
TRBV4-2	16	TRBJ1-1	NA	TRBD1	CASSQVGTGPSLEAFF	TGTGCCAGCAGCCAAGTCGGGACAGGGCCCTCCCTTGAAGCTTTCTTT
TRBV9	16	TRBJ1-2	NA	TRBD1	CASSLQRTGDNYGYTF	TGTGCCAGCAGCCTACAAAGGACAGGGGACAACTATGGCTACACCTTC
TRBV19	18	TRBJ1-2	few	TRBD1	CASSNPGQGARANYGYTF	TGTGCCAGTAGTAACCCGGGACAGGGGGCGAGGGCCAACTATGGCTACACCTTC
TRBV19	14	TRBJ2-2	NA	TRBD1	CASSIGQGAGELFF	TGTGCCAGTAGTATAGGACAGGGTGCCGGGGAGCTGTTTTTT
TRBV27	16	TRBJ2-5	NA	NA	CASSLTDRGGRETQYF	TGTGCCAGCAGTTTAACCGACAGGGGAGGGCGGGAGACCCAGTACTTC
TRBV29-1	12	TRBJ1-2	NA	TRBD1	CSVGGQGGGYTF	TGCAGCGTCGGGGGACAGGGTGGTGGCTACACCTTC
TRBV11-2	15	TRBJ2-2	NA	TRBD2	CASSPLAVNTGELFF	TGTGCCAGCAGCCCCCTAGCGGTTAACACCGGGGAGCTGTTTTTT
TRBV5-1	15	TRBJ2-1	NA	TRBD1	CASSIQGSSYNEQFF	TGCGCCAGCAGCATACAGGGGTCGTCCTACAATGAGCAGTTCTTC
TRBV28	15	TRBJ2-7	NA	NA	CASSLERQRPYEQYF	TGTGCCAGCAGTCTTGAGAGGCAGAGACCCTACGAGCAGTACTTC
TRBV24-1	13	TRBJ1-1	NA	NA	CATSDEYAGPAFF	TGTGCCACCAGTGACGAATACGCGGGGCCTGCTTTCTTT
TRBV5-1	14	TRBJ1-5	NA	TRBD1	CASSFGQGNQPQHF	TGCGCCAGCAGCTTCGGACAGGGCAATCAGCCCCAGCATTTT
TRBV7-7	15	TRBJ2-5	NA	TRBD2	CASSLANSGAETQYF	TGTGCCAGCAGCTTAGCAAACAGCGGGGCAGAGACCCAGTACTTC
TRBV11-2	15	TRBJ2-3	NA	NA	CASSLDLGSTDTQYF	TGTGCCAGCAGCTTAGATCTCGGGAGCACAGATACGCAGTATTTT
TRBV6-4	11	TRBJ1-2	NA	NA	CASRVGVGYTF	TGTGCCAGCAGGGTCGGGGTCGGCTACACCTTC
TRBV15	16	TRBJ1-2	few	TRBD1	CATSRAGTGGHYGYTF	TGTGCCACCAGCAGAGCTGGGACAGGGGGACACTATGGCTACACCTTC
TRBV6-4	14	TRBJ2-2	once	NA	CASSSQPGPGELFF	TGTGCCAGCAGTTCCCAACCTGGGCCCGGGGAGCTGTTTTTT
TRBV12-5	14	TRBJ1-1	NA	TRBD1	CASGTGGPNTEAFF	TGTGCTAGTGGTACAGGGGGACCCAACACTGAAGCTTTCTTT
TRBV18	15	TRBJ2-3	once	TRBD2	CASSGGLAGPDTQYF	TGTGCCAGCTCCGGGGGACTAGCGGGGCCCGATACGCAGTATTTT
TRBV28	16	TRBJ2-6	NA	NA	CASSPDGQPGANVLTF	TGTGCCAGCAGCCCGGACGGACAGCCTGGGGCCAACGTCCTGACTTTC
TRBV2	15	TRBJ2-1	NA	NA	CASSETRALYNEQFF	TGTGCCAGCAGTGAAACTCGTGCCCTTTACAATGAGCAGTTCTTC
TRBV7-2	19	TRBJ2-3	NA	TRBD2	CASSLGRPGLAGFTDTQYF	TGTGCCAGCAGCTTAGGAAGACCGGGACTAGCGGGGTTCACAGATACGCAGTATTTT
TRBV19	15	TRBJ2-7	NA	NA	CASSPTRGTSYEQYF	TGTGCCAGTAGCCCAACCCGGGGGACCTCCTACGAGCAGTACTTC
TRBV28	16	TRBJ2-5	few	NA	CASSRISASNQETQYF	TGTGCCAGCAGTCGAATAAGCGCTAGTAACCAAGAGACCCAGTACTTC
TRBV4-3	19	TRBJ1-4	NA	TRBD1	CASSQDPGRGPGANEKLFF	TGCGCCAGCAGCCAAGATCCGGGCAGGGGGCCGGGTGCGAATGAAAAACTGTTTTTT
TRBV28	14	TRBJ2-7	NA	TRBD1	CASRIGTGDYEQYF	TGTGCCAGCAGGATCGGGACAGGGGACTACGAGCAGTACTTC
TRBV20-1	14	TRBJ2-7	NA	NA	CSASLSASFHEQYF	TGCAGTGCTAGTTTATCGGCTAGTTTCCACGAGCAGTACTTC
TRBV4-2	14	TRBJ2-5	NA	NA	CASSQERVEETQYF	TGTGCCAGCAGCCAAGAACGGGTGGAAGAGACCCAGTACTTC
TRBV15	17	TRBJ1-1	NA	TRBD1	CATSRGPAGGADTEAFF	TGTGCCACCAGCAGAGGTCCTGCAGGGGGCGCGGACACTGAAGCTTTCTTT
TRBV6-6	16	TRBJ2-7	NA	NA	CASSYSTVDRAYEQYF	TGTGCCAGCAGTTACTCCACCGTAGACAGAGCGTACGAGCAGTACTTC
TRBV20-1	11	TRBJ1-2	NA	NA	CSAESGPGYTF	TGCAGTGCTGAGTCAGGGCCCGGCTACACCTTC
TRBV3-1/TRBV3-2	18	TRBJ2-3	few	TRBD2	CASSQDETSGGATDTQYF	TGTGCCAGCAGCCAAGATGAGACTAGCGGGGGGGCCACAGATACGCAGTATTTT
TRBV28	17	TRBJ1-1	NA	NA	CASSFRQVGRGNTEAFF	TGTGCCAGCAGTTTTAGACAGGTGGGGAGGGGGAACACTGAAGCTTTCTTT
TRBV7-9	14	TRBJ2-7	once	NA	CASSLSPGWYEQYF	TGTGCCAGCAGCTTAAGTCCAGGGTGGTACGAGCAGTACTTC
TRBV28	14	TRBJ1-4	NA	TRBD1	CASRAGTGSEKLFF	TGTGCCAGCAGGGCCGGGACAGGGAGCGAAAAACTGTTTTTT
TRBV6-5	13	TRBJ1-1	NA	TRBD1	CASGQGVNTEAFF	TGTGCCAGCGGACAGGGTGTGAACACTGAAGCTTTCTTT
TRBV5-4	15	TRBJ2-5	NA	TRBD2	CASTKGGGAQETQYF	TGTGCCAGCACGAAGGGCGGGGGGGCCCAAGAGACCCAGTACTTC
TRBV6-5	11	TRBJ2-7	NA	TRBD1	CASSTGVEQYF	TGTGCCAGCAGCACAGGGGTCGAGCAGTACTTC
TRBV9	17	TRBJ1-1	NA	NA	CASSVGPGVRVNTEAFF	TGTGCCAGCAGCGTTGGGCCCGGGGTGAGGGTGAACACTGAAGCTTTCTTT
TRBV7-6	16	TRBJ2-7	NA	TRBD1	CASSSPRDRADYEQYF	TGTGCCAGCAGCTCCCCCAGGGACAGGGCCGACTACGAGCAGTACTTC